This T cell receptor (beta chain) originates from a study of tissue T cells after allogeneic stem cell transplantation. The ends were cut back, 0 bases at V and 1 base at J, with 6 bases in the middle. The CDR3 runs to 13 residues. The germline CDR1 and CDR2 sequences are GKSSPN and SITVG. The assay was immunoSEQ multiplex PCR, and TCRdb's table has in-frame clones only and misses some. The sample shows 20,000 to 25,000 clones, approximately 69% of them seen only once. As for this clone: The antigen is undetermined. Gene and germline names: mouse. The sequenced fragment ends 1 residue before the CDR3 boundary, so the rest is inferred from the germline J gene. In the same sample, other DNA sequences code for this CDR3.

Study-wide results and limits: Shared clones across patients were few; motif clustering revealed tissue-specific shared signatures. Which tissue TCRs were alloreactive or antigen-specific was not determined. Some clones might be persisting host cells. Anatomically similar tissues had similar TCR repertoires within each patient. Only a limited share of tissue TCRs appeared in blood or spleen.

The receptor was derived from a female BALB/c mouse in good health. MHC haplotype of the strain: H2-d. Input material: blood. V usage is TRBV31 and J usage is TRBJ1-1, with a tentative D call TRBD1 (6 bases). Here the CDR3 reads CAWSLGGNTEVFF. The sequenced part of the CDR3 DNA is TGTGCCTGGAGTCTAGGGGGGAACACAGAAGTCTTC.